These 24 T cell receptor beta chains were all obtained from the same sample, sequenced in a study of PD-1 blockade in classical Hodgkin lymphoma. Produced via immunoSEQ multiplex PCR; TCRdb's table is partial and in-frame only. The data hold around 30,000 clones, with roughly 90% observed a single time. The time point: newly diagnosed, previously untreated cHL patient sample. Purification of CD4+ T cells from thawed PBMCs was performed via magnetic negative selection. The sequencing sample was made of CD4+ T cells from blood. The receptors stem from a human donor with classical Hodgkin lymphoma.

The chain links TRBV6-1 to TRBJ2-7, with 7 positions matching TRBD1. This CDR3 has 15 residues. Looked up from germline, CDR1 is MNHNS and CDR2 is SASEGT. The V and J ends lost 3 bases and 1 base, in that order; junction bases with no gene match: 6. This CDR3 is CASSDLATGSYEQYF. DNA for the CDR3: TGTGCCAGCAGTGATTTAGCGACAGGGTCCTACGAGCAGTACTTC.

This clone has a handful of counts. V is TRBV7-2 and J is TRBJ1-4; D is possibly TRBD1 (6 bases). The CDR3 is made up of 13 amino acids. Per germline, CDR1 SGHTA and CDR2 FQGNSA. V lost 5 bases to trimming and J lost 7 bases, with 11 bases between them. In DNA form, the CDR3 reads TGTGCCAGCAGCACCACACAGGGTGAAAAACTGTTTTTT. It encodes CASSTTQGEKLFF. Drawing the rest from reference TRBV7-2 and TRBJ1-4, the complete variable domain is GAGVSQSPSNKVTEKGKDVELRCDPISGHTALYWYRQSLGQGLEFLIYFQGNSAPDKSGLPSDRFSAERTGGSVSTLTIQRTQQEDSAVYLCASSTTQGEKLFFGSGTQLSVL.

The chain combines TRBV19 with TRBJ2-5; TRBD2 aligns across 12 bases. Germline CDR1 is LNHDA and CDR2 is SQIVND (reference sequence). CDR3 length equals 17 residues. V lost 4 bases and J lost 0; bases outside the gene matches: 6. In nucleotides, the CDR3 is TGTGCCAGTAGTACTCGGACTAGCGGGGTTAACCAAGAGACCCAGTACTTC. This sequence encodes CASSTRTSGVNQETQYF.

This rearrangement joins TRBV7-2 to TRBJ1-5; TRBD1 agrees at 9 bases. V lost 4 bases and J lost 1; bases outside the gene matches: 5. In germline, CDR1 is SGHTA, CDR2 FQGNSA. The length of the CDR3 is 16 residues. CDR3 nucleotides: TGTGCCAGCAGCTCCCGGACAGGGGCGAGCAATCAGCCCCAGCATTTT. Residues: CASSSRTGASNQPQHF.

V usage is TRBV9 and J usage is TRBJ2-1; 7 bases are a match to TRBD1. Trimming removed 3 bases from V and 2 bases from J; junction bases left unmatched: 2. The CDR3 is 14 residues long. The germline CDR1 and CDR2 sequences are SGDLS and YYNGEE. The CDR3 bases are TGTGCCAGCAGCGGGGGACAGCCCTACAATGAGCAGTTCTTC. Translated, it gives CASSGGQPYNEQFF.

This clone was seen just once. The rearrangement links TRBV18 to TRBJ2-5; a possible D gene is TRBD2 (5 bases). The germline V gene encodes CDR1 KGHSH and CDR2 LQKENI. V lost 6 bases to trimming and J lost 4 bases, with 15 bases between them. This CDR3 is built from 14 residues. CDR3 in DNA: TGTGCCAGCTCCCCCTCAATCCGGGGAGAGACCCAGTACTTC. Translated: CASSPSIRGETQYF.

The rearrangement joins TRBV20-1 to TRBJ2-7; D not resolved. The CDR3 totals 11 residues. Germline-derived CDR1 and CDR2 are DFQATT and SNEGSKA (reference sequence). Trimming left V 5 bases short and J 6 bases short, with 11 bases between. The DNA for the CDR3 is TGCAGTGCTCTCCTTTGGGGCGAGCAGTACTTC. Translating gives CSALLWGEQYF.

The V gene is TRBV11-2, the J gene TRBJ1-4; 8 nucleotides agree with TRBD1. Germline assignment: CDR1 SGHAT and CDR2 FQNNGV. The J segment lost 3 bases and the V segment lost 3 bases, leaving 3 bases of the junction unmatched. This CDR3 is 15 amino acids long. CDR3 sequence (DNA): TGTGCCAGCAGCTTCGAACAGGGGGCTAATGAAAAACTGTTTTTT. It specifies CASSFEQGANEKLFF.

Only one count was recorded for this clone. The CDR3 sequence: CASSLEGLAAGYEQYF. CDR3 sequence (DNA): TGCGCCAGCAGCTTGGAGGGACTAGCTGCGGGCTACGAGCAGTACTTC. The chain recombines TRBV5-1 with TRBJ2-7; 9 nucleotides align to TRBD2. The V and J ends lost 0 bases and 3 bases, in that order; junction bases with no gene match: 7. Germline V gene data show CDR1 as SGHRS and CDR2 as YFSETQ. This CDR3 region has 16 residues.

This sequence joins TRBV4-1 and TRBJ1-1, with 8 positions matching TRBD1. V lost 0 bases, J lost 1 base, and 10 bases stayed unmatched. The germline V gene encodes CDR1 MGHRA and CDR2 YSYEKL. The CDR3 has 18 residues. The CDR3 nucleotides are TGCGCCAGCAGCCAAGAAGGGGCAGGGGGCAGGGGGAACACTGAAGCTTTCTTT. Amino acids: CASSQEGAGGRGNTEAFF.

The rearrangement joins TRBV6-6 to TRBJ2-7; TRBD2 matches at 9 bases. This CDR3 contains 16 residues. Trimming cost V 7 bases and J 4 bases; bases outside gene matches: 14. The V gene's germline CDR1 is MNHNY and CDR2 SVGAGI (reference sequence). Written as DNA, the CDR3 is TGTGCCAGCATGCTAGCGGGACAGAATCCCGGGTACGAGCAGTACTTC. Residues: CASMLAGQNPGYEQYF.

This clone was observed once. The chain has TRBV7-9 and TRBJ2-5; 10 bases are a match to TRBD1. This CDR3 is built from 15 residues. V lost 1 base to trimming and J lost 5 bases; unmatched junction nucleotides: 4. Looked up from germline, CDR1 is SEHNR and CDR2 is FQNEAQ (reference sequence). CDR3 in DNA: TGTGCCAGCAGCTTAGGACAGGGGGCCTGGGAGACCCAGTACTTC. Translating gives CASSLGQGAWETQYF.

The rearrangement joins TRBV28 to TRBJ2-7; D gene uncertain. The CDR3 has 13 residues. V was clipped by 7 bases and J by 0 bases, with 10 bases between them. Germline V gene sequence: CDR1 MDHEN, CDR2 SYDVKM. CDR3: CASNGASSYEQYF. The CDR3 DNA is TGTGCCAGCAACGGCGCGAGCTCCTACGAGCAGTACTTC.

The chain combines TRBV7-9 with TRBJ1-2; D gene unclear. Looked up from germline, CDR1 is SEHNR and CDR2 is FQNEAQ (reference sequence). V gave up 3 bases and J gave up 6 bases, with 11 bases separating them. This CDR3 has 13 residues. The chain's CDR3 is CASSFPTGNGYTF. The CDR3 coding sequence is TGTGCCAGCAGCTTTCCGACGGGAAATGGCTACACCTTC.

The chain has TRBV7-9 and TRBJ1-1; possible D gene TRBD1, 6 bases. CDR1 is SEHNR and CDR2 is FQNEAQ in the germline V gene (reference sequence). This CDR3 spans 14 amino acids. Trimming removed 5 bases at V and 4 bases at J, with 14 bases between. The CDR3 DNA reads as TGTGCCAGCAGCCCGCGGAGGACAGCCACTGAAGCTTTCTTT. Amino acids: CASSPRRTATEAFF.

The chain carries TRBV4-2 and TRBJ2-1, with D possibly matching TRBD1 (6 bases). V lost 4 bases, J lost 7 bases, and 14 bases lay in between. The germline V gene encodes CDR1 LGHNA and CDR2 YNFKEQ. The CDR3 sequence is 14 residues long. DNA for the CDR3: TGTGCCAGCAGCCGGACAGCCTCCTCGAATGAGCAGTTCTTC. Amino acid sequence: CASSRTASSNEQFF.

V usage is TRBV28 and J usage is TRBJ1-2; 7 positions agree with TRBD1. With 6 bases clipped from V and 4 bases from J, the junction kept 11 bases outside the gene matches. CDR1 is MDHEN, CDR2 SYDVKM, per germline. CDR3 length: 15 residues. The chain's CDR3 is CASRSHRGTGYGYTF. CDR3 in DNA: TGTGCCAGCAGGTCCCACAGGGGAACGGGCTATGGCTACACCTTC.

The V and J genes are TRBV5-1 and TRBJ2-1, with 9 bases fitting TRBD2. The V gene's germline CDR1 is SGHRS and CDR2 YFSETQ. The J segment lost 6 bases and the V segment lost 2 bases, leaving 6 bases of the junction unmatched. The CDR3 loop spans 15 amino acids. This CDR3 reads CASSLGGRGINEQFF. The DNA of the CDR3 is TGCGCCAGCAGCTTAGGCGGGAGGGGAATCAATGAGCAGTTCTTC.

The rearrangement uses TRBV5-1 and TRBJ2-3; D unclear. V gave up 2 bases and J gave up 5 bases, with 3 bases separating them. Germline V lookup: CDR1 SGHRS, CDR2 YFSETQ. The CDR3 is made up of 11 amino acids. The CDR3 spells CASSFQDTQYF. Here the CDR3 DNA reads TGCGCCAGCAGCTTTCAAGATACGCAGTATTTT.

V usage is TRBV4-2 and J usage is TRBJ2-3; D may be TRBD1 (6 bases). CDR1 is LGHNA and CDR2 is YNFKEQ in the germline V gene. This CDR3 contains 14 residues. The V end lost 1 base, the J end lost 2 bases, and 7 bases lay between the germline ends. The DNA for the CDR3 is TGTGCCAGCAGCCAAGGGACAGACACAGATACGCAGTATTTT. Its translation is CASSQGTDTDTQYF.

This clone was counted a single time. The chain has TRBV11-3 and TRBJ2-4, with 7 bases lining up with TRBD2. The CDR3 sequence is 15 residues long. J gave up 5 bases and V 1 base, and 5 bases lay outside the gene matches. The germline V gene has CDR1 SGHNT and CDR2 YENEEA. The CDR3 bases are TGTGCCAGCAGCTTAGGGGGAGGGAATGAAAACATTCAGTACTTC. Amino acid sequence: CASSLGGGNENIQYF.

V usage is TRBV28 and J usage is TRBJ2-3; D is ambiguous. The germline V gene encodes CDR1 MDHEN and CDR2 SYDVKM. Trimming cost V 3 bases and J 4 bases, with 2 bases left between them. CDR3 size: 11 residues. CDR3 sequence reads: CASSLPDTQYF. In DNA, the CDR3 is TGTGCCAGCAGTTTGCCAGATACGCAGTATTTT.

This sequence joins TRBV7-7 and TRBJ2-7; TRBD1 is a possible D gene (6 bases). V dropped 5 bases and J dropped 0 bases, with 20 bases sitting between them. The CDR3 covers 17 residues. Germline V gene sequence: CDR1 SSHAT, CDR2 FNYEAQ (reference sequence). CDR3 sequence reads: CASSPLLDRSDSYEQYF. The DNA of the CDR3 is TGTGCCAGCAGCCCGCTTCTTGACAGGTCAGACTCCTACGAGCAGTACTTC.

This clone turned up a few times. This chain joins TRBV18 and TRBJ1-4; 10 bases are shared with TRBD1. CDR1 and CDR2 from the germline V gene are KGHSH and LQKENI. V lost 3 bases and J lost 7; bases outside the gene matches: 5. The CDR3 totals 15 residues. CDR3 sequence: CASSPDRGQIEKLFF. The CDR3 bases are TGTGCCAGCTCACCTGACAGGGGGCAGATTGAAAAACTGTTTTTT.